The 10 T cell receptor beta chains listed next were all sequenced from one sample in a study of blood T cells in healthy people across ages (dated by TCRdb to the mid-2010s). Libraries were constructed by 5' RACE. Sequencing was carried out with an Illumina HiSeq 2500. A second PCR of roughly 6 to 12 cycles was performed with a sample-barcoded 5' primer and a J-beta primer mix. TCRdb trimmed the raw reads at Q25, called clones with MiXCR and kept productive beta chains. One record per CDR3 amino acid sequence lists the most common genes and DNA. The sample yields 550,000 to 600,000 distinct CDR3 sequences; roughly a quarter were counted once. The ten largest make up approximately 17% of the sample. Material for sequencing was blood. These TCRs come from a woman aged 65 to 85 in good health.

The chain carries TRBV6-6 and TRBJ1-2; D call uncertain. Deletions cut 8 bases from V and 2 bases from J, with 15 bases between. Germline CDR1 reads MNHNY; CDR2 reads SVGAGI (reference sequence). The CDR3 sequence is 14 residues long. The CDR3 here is CASQRQTLNYGYTF. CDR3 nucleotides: TGTGCCAGCCAGCGCCAGACGCTCAACTATGGCTACACCTTC.

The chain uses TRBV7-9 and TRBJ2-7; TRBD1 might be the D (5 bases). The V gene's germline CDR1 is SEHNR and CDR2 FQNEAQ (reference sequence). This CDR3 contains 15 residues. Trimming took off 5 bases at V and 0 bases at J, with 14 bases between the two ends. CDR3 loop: CASSPQGASSYEQYF. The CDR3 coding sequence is TGTGCCAGCAGCCCCCAAGGGGCTAGCTCCTACGAGCAGTACTTC.

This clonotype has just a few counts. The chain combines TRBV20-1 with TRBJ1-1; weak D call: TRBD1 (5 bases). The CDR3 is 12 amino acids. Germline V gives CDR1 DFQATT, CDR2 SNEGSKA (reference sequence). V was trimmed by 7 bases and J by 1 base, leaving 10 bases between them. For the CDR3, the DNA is TGCAGTGTCAGAGGGGAGAACACTGAAGCTTTCTTT. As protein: CSVRGENTEAFF.

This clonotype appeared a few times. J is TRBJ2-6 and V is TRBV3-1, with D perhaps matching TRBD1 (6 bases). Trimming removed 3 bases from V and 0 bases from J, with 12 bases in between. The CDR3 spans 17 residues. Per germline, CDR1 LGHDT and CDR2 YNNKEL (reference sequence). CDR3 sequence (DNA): TGTGCCAGCAGCCACAGAGTGGACAGCTCTGGGGCCAACGTCCTGACTTTC. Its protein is CASSHRVDSSGANVLTF.

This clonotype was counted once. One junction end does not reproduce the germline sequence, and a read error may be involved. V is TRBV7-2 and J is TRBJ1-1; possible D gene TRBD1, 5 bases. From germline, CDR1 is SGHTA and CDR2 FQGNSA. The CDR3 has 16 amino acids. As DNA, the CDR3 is TGTGCCAGCAGCCGGCGTGGGACGGCGATGAACGCTGAAGCTTTCTTT. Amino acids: CASSRRGTAMNAEAFF.

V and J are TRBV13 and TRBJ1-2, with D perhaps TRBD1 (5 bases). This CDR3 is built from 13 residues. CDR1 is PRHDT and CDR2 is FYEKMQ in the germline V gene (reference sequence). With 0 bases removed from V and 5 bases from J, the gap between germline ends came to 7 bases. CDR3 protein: CASSLGRTYGYTF. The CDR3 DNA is TGTGCCAGCAGCTTAGGAAGGACATATGGCTACACCTTC.

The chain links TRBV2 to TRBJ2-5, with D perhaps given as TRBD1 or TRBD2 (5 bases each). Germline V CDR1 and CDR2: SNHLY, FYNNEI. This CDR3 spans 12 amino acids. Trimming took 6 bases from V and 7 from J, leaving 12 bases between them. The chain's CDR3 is CASSPGRPTQYF. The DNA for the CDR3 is TGTGCCAGCAGCCCGGGACGACCGACCCAGTACTTC. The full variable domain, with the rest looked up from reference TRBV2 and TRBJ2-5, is EPEVTQTPSHQVTQMGQEVILRCVPISNHLYFYWYRQILGQKVEFLVSFYNNEISEKSEIFDDQFSVERPDGSNFTLKIRSTKLEDSAMYFCASSPGRPTQYFGPGTRLLVL.

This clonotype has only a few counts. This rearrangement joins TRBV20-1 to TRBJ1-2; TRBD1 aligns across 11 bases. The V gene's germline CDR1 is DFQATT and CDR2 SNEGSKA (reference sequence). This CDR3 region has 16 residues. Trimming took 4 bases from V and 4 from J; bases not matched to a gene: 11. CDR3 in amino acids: CSAIWTGGPLGYGYTF. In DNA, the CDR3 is TGCAGTGCTATATGGACAGGGGGCCCGTTGGGCTATGGCTACACCTTC.

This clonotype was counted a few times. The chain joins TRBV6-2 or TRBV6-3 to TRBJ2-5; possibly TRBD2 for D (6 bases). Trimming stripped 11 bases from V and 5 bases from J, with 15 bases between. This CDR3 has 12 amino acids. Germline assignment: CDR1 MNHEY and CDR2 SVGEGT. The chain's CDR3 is CASGSEGETQYF. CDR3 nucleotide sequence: TGTGCCTCCGGGTCGGAGGGCGAGACCCAGTACTTC.

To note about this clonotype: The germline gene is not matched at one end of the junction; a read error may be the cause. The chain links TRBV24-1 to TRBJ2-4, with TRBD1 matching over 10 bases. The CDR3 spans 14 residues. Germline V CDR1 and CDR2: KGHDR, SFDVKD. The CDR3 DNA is TGTGCCACCAGTGATCGGACAGGGGGGAACATTCAGCACTTC. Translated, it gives CATSDRTGGNIQHF.